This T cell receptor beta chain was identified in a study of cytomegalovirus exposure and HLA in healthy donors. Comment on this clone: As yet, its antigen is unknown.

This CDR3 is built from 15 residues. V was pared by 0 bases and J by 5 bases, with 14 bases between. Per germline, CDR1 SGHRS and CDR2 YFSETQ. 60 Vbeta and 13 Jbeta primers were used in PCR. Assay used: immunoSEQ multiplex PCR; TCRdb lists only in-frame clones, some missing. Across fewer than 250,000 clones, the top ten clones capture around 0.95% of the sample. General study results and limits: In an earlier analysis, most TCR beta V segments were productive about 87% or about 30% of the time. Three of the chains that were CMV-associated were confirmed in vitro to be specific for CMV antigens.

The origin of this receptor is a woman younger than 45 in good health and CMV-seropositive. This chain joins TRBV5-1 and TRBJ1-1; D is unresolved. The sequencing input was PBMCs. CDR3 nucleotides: TGCGCCAGCAGCTTGGCCGGCGGCGGTCAGACTGAAGCTTTCTTT. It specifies CASSLAGGGQTEAFF.